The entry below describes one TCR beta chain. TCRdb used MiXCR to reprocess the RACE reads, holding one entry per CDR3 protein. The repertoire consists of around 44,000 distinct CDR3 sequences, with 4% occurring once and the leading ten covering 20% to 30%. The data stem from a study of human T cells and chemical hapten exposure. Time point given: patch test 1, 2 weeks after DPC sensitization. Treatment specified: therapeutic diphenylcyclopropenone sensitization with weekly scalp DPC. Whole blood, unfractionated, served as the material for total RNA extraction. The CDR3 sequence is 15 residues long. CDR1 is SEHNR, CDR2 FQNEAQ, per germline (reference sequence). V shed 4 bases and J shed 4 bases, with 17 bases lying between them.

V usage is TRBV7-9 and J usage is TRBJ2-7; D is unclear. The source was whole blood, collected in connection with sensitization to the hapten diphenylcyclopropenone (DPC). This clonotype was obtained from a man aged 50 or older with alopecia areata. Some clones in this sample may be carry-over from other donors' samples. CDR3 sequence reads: CASSSLPTVKYEQYF. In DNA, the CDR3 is TGTGCCAGCAGCTCTCTCCCGACCGTCAAGTACGAGCAGTACTTC.